What follows are 8 T cell receptor beta chains derived from one specimen sequenced in a study of T cells after yellow fever vaccination. MiXCR, applied by TCRdb to the 5' RACE reads, yields one record per CDR3 protein. The table shows some 340,000 distinct CDR3 sequences, with roughly 10% occurring only once. Sequenced here: CD4+ T cells sorted from PBMCs, sampled 45 days after the yellow fever booster vaccination. These receptors all come from a man younger than 35 who received the YFV17D yellow fever vaccine.

The rearrangement joins TRBV2 to TRBJ2-5; D is undetermined. V lost 5 bases and J 2 bases, leaving 9 bases between the germline ends. This CDR3 has 13 residues. Germline values: CDR1 SNHLY, CDR2 FYNNEI. CDR3 nucleotides: TGTGCCAGCAGTCCAGAATGGCAAGAGACCCAGTACTTC. Amino acid sequence: CASSPEWQETQYF.

The genes are TRBV29-1 and TRBJ1-5, with D perhaps matching TRBD1 (6 bases). The CDR3 spans 12 residues. Germline-derived CDR1 and CDR2 are SQVTM and ANQGSEA. V shed 4 bases and J shed 7 bases, with 11 bases lying between them. The CDR3: CSVGGAGQPQHF. The CDR3, as DNA: TGCAGCGTTGGGGGGGCTGGCCAGCCCCAGCATTTT.

This clonotype turned up a few times. As DNA, the CDR3 is TGTGCCAGCTCACCTAGCCTCTTAGGGGGTTACAATGAGCAGTTCTTC. Translated, it gives CASSPSLLGGYNEQFF. This chain connects TRBV18 to TRBJ2-1, with D perhaps matching TRBD1 (6 bases). The CDR3 sequence is 16 residues long. V lost 3 bases to trimming and J lost 4 bases, with 16 bases between them. Germline V gene sequence: CDR1 KGHSH, CDR2 LQKENI.

This rearrangement joins TRBV2 to TRBJ2-1; TRBD1 agrees at 8 bases. Germline CDR1 and CDR2: SNHLY and FYNNEI. V shed 3 bases, J shed 0 bases, and the junction held 4 bases outside the gene matches. The CDR3 totals 16 residues. The CDR3 DNA follows: TGTGCCAGCAGTGATAGGACAGGGCTCTCCTACAATGAGCAGTTCTTC. Translating gives CASSDRTGLSYNEQFF.

The table lists this clonotype with a few counts. The chain uses TRBV4-3 and TRBJ2-2, with D uncertain. Germline assignment: CDR1 LGHNA and CDR2 YSLEER. This CDR3 contains 16 residues. Trimming pared 0 bases from V and 0 bases from J, leaving 8 bases between. The CDR3 is CASSQDSGSNTGELFF. The CDR3 nucleotides are TGCGCCAGCAGCCAAGATTCCGGTTCGAACACCGGGGAGCTGTTTTTT.

The gene calls are TRBV24-1 and TRBJ2-3, with D possibly TRBD2 on 6 matching bases. V lost 3 bases and J lost 0, with 6 bases in between. The CDR3 loop spans 14 amino acids. CDR1 is KGHDR, CDR2 SFDVKD, per germline. The CDR3 region is CATSDGGSTDTQYF. CDR3 in DNA: TGTGCCACCAGTGATGGGGGGAGCACAGATACGCAGTATTTT.

The chain has TRBV11-2 and TRBJ2-7; D not resolved. Germline V lookup: CDR1 SGHAT, CDR2 FQNNGV. V was clipped by 2 bases and J by 6 bases, with 11 bases between them. The CDR3 length is 13 residues. The CDR3 reads CASSLWLVGEQYV. The CDR3 DNA sequence: TGTGCCAGCAGCTTATGGCTAGTTGGCGAGCAGTACGTC.

This clonotype was seen many times. The rearrangement links TRBV4-2 to TRBJ1-2; TRBD1 matches at 9 bases. This CDR3 spans 16 amino acids. The V segment lost 3 bases and the J segment 1 base; nucleotides outside the gene matches: 6. Germline V lookup: CDR1 LGHNA, CDR2 YNFKEQ. The CDR3 loop is CASSHLQGAVNYGYTF. CDR3 nucleotides: TGTGCCAGCAGCCACCTACAGGGGGCGGTTAACTATGGCTACACCTTC.